This passage covers 30 T cell receptor beta chains from one sample sequenced in a study of cytomegalovirus exposure and HLA in healthy donors. The primer mix had 60 Vbeta and 13 Jbeta primers. Generated by immunoSEQ multiplex PCR, the TCRdb table keeps only in-frame clones and is missing some. The data show 150,000 to 160,000 clones, roughly 84% seen once. The specimen sequenced was PBMCs. These receptors originate from a young woman in good health and CMV-seronegative.

This sequence joins TRBV9 and TRBJ2-2, with TRBD1 matching over 10 bases. This CDR3 contains 15 residues. Germline trimming cut 4 bases from V and 3 bases from J; bases unmatched to any gene: 3. The germline V gene has CDR1 SGDLS and CDR2 YYNGEE. The CDR3 spells CASSRQGADTGELFF. The DNA for the CDR3 is TGTGCCAGCAGCAGACAGGGGGCCGACACCGGGGAGCTGTTTTTT.

The V call is TRBV6-5, the J call TRBJ2-7; TRBD1 agrees at 8 bases. The CDR3 length is 16 residues. CDR1 MNHEY and CDR2 SVGAGI come from the germline V gene. J was trimmed by 1 base and V by 0 bases; bases with no gene match: 5. In DNA, the CDR3 is TGTGCCAGCAGTTACTCGTGGACAGGGATTTCCTACGAGCAGTACTTC. It encodes CASSYSWTGISYEQYF.

The chain combines TRBV27 with TRBJ1-1; TRBD1 matches 8 bases. CDR1 and CDR2 (germline): MNHEY, SMNVEV (reference sequence). This CDR3 spans 14 amino acids. V shed 5 bases, J shed 4 bases, and the junction held 6 bases outside the gene matches. The DNA of the CDR3 is TGTGCCAGCAGTACTACAGGGGGGGCCACTGAAGCTTTCTTT. This sequence encodes CASSTTGGATEAFF.

In DNA form, the CDR3 reads TGTGCGTCAGGGCCTAGCACAGATACGCAGTATTTT. Translating gives CASGPSTDTQYF. This sequence joins TRBV2 and TRBJ2-3; a possible D gene is TRBD1 (5 bases). Germline CDR1 reads SNHLY; CDR2 reads FYNNEI. CDR3 length: 12 amino acids.

V gene TRBV4-2 combines with J gene TRBJ1-4, with no clear D. Per the germline V gene, CDR1 is LGHNA and CDR2 is YNFKEQ. CDR3 length: 11 amino acids. The ends were cut back, 0 bases at V and 12 bases at J, with 5 bases in the middle. The CDR3 protein is CASSQDSELFF. CDR3 coding DNA: TGTGCCAGCAGCCAAGATAGTGAACTGTTTTTT.

CDR3 in DNA: TGTGCCAGCAGCCCGGACAGGGGGCTGAATCAGCCCCAGCATTTT. This translates into CASSPDRGLNQPQHF. The chain links TRBV5-6 to TRBJ1-5; 11 bases match TRBD1. The germline V gene has CDR1 SGHDT and CDR2 YYEEEE. The CDR3 sequence is 15 residues long. With 4 bases clipped from V and 4 bases from J, the junction kept 4 bases outside the gene matches.

Only a few counts were recorded for this clone. The gene calls are TRBV7-2 and TRBJ2-5; D not certain. The CDR3 spans 13 residues. Germline CDR1 SGHTA, CDR2 FQGNSA. V gave up 0 bases and J gave up 2 bases, with 4 bases separating them. CDR3: CASSLALQETQYF. CDR3 coding DNA: TGTGCCAGCAGCTTAGCACTACAAGAGACCCAGTACTTC.

The V gene is TRBV5-1, the J gene TRBJ2-3; D is perhaps TRBD1 (6 bases). V shed 6 bases and J shed 1 base, with 12 bases lying between them. CDR3 size: 14 residues. Germline V CDR1 and CDR2: SGHRS, YFSETQ. The CDR3 nucleotides are TGCGCCAGCACCGGGACATCGGGCACAGATACGCAGTATTTT. Protein: CASTGTSGTDTQYF.

Details on this clone: The sample has other DNA sequences that encode this CDR3 too. V gene TRBV7-2 combines with J gene TRBJ2-7; D is unresolved. The germline V and J ends were trimmed by 5 bases and 4 bases, with 15 bases remaining between them. The CDR3 is made up of 14 amino acids. Germline lookup yields CDR1 SGHTA and CDR2 FQGNSA. The CDR3 bases are TGTGCCAGCAGCCCCCTTGGGCAGGCATACGAGCAGTACTTC. It translates to CASSPLGQAYEQYF.

The gene calls are TRBV30 and TRBJ2-3; 7 bases are a match to TRBD2. Germline V gene data show CDR1 as GTSNPN and CDR2 as SVGIG (reference sequence). The CDR3 spans 14 residues. V lost 3 bases to trimming and J lost 6 bases; unmatched junction nucleotides: 9. DNA for the CDR3: TGTGCCTGGAGGGGGGACTACCTTTCTGATACGCAGTATTTT. Its translation: CAWRGDYLSDTQYF.

V and J are TRBV28 and TRBJ2-5; D gene ambiguous. The CDR3 sequence is 13 residues long. Trimming removed 3 bases at V and 2 bases at J, with 7 bases between. Germline V gene data show CDR1 as MDHEN and CDR2 as SYDVKM. CDR3 DNA: TGTGCCAGCAGTTTCGGGTTTCAAGAGACCCAGTACTTC. Translating it yields CASSFGFQETQYF.

This chain links TRBV6-6 with TRBJ2-7, with D hard to call. This CDR3 comprises 14 residues. Trimming left V 8 bases short and J 2 bases short, with 16 bases between. Germline V CDR1 and CDR2: MNHNY, SVGAGI (reference sequence). The CDR3 loop is CASANRQVTYEQYF. DNA of the CDR3: TGTGCCAGCGCAAACCGCCAGGTAACCTACGAGCAGTACTTC.

The V call is TRBV28, the J call TRBJ1-2; TRBD1 matches at 7 bases. Trimming cost V 3 bases and J 4 bases; bases outside gene matches: 11. CDR1 is MDHEN and CDR2 is SYDVKM in the germline V gene. CDR3 length: 16 amino acids. The CDR3 nucleotides are TGTGCCAGCAGTTTGTTCTCAGGGGGTTCTCGCTATGGCTACACCTTC. Protein product: CASSLFSGGSRYGYTF.

As to this clone: The junction does not match germline at one end; this may be a read error. The rearrangement links TRBV7-7 to TRBJ1-4; D remains unclear. Per the germline V gene, CDR1 is SSHAT and CDR2 is FNYEAQ (reference sequence). The CDR3 is made up of 15 amino acids. The CDR3 is CASSPAGFPNEKLFF. The CDR3 nucleotides read TGTGCTAGCAGCCCCGCGGGGTTCCCTAATGAAAAACTGTTTTTT.

This chain connects TRBV19 to TRBJ1-5; 8 bases are shared with TRBD1. The CDR3 loop spans 15 amino acids. CDR1 is LNHDA, CDR2 SQIVND, per germline (reference sequence). Trimming at V came to 4 bases and at J to 3 bases, leaving 5 bases not matched to a gene. CDR3 sequence reads: CASSKEGQVNQPQHF. CDR3 DNA sequence: TGTGCCAGTAGTAAAGAGGGACAGGTCAATCAGCCCCAGCATTTT. Variable domain in full (rest from reference TRBV19 and TRBJ1-5): DGGITQSPKYLFRKEGQNVTLSCEQNLNHDAMYWYRQDPGQGLRLIYYSQIVNDFQKGDIAEGYSVSREKKESFPLTVTSAQKNPTAFYLCASSKEGQVNQPQHFGDGTRLSIL.

The chain combines TRBV6-5 with TRBJ2-5, with a weak D call TRBD1 (5 bases). Germline V lookup: CDR1 MNHEY, CDR2 SVGAGI. There are 13 residues in the CDR3. Trimming took 7 bases from V and 5 from J, leaving 14 bases between them. CDR3 bases: TGTGCCAGCACCGTAACAGGTTCCGAGACCCAGTACTTC. Protein sequence: CASTVTGSETQYF.

With respect to this clone: The junction differs from germline at one of its ends, possibly a read error. The V gene is TRBV7-2, the J gene TRBJ1-1; D remains unclear. Germline CDR1 reads SGHTA; CDR2 reads FQGNSA. This CDR3 region has 12 residues. Here the CDR3 DNA reads TGTGCCAGCAGCCCATGGGCCCTCAATCAAGTCTTT. Translation: CASSPWALNQVF.

This clone turned up a few times. The gene calls are TRBV18 and TRBJ2-3, with TRBD1 matching 7 bases. V shed 5 bases, J shed 3 bases, and the junction held 2 bases outside the gene matches. This CDR3 region has 13 residues. Germline V gene data show CDR1 as KGHSH and CDR2 as LQKENI. The DNA for the CDR3 is TGTGCCAGCTCAGCGACAGGGACAGATACGCAGTATTTT. Its translation: CASSATGTDTQYF.

The chain is built from TRBV7-2 and TRBJ2-2; possible D gene TRBD1, 6 bases. Germline V CDR1 and CDR2: SGHTA, FQGNSA. The CDR3 has 13 residues. With 5 bases removed from V and 5 bases from J, the gap between germline ends came to 9 bases. CDR3 DNA sequence: TGTGCCAGCAGCCCACAGGGTACCGGGGAGCTGTTTTTT. Protein sequence: CASSPQGTGELFF.

The rearrangement links TRBV7-9 to TRBJ2-7; D is unresolved. Germline CDR1 and CDR2: SEHNR and FQNEAQ (reference sequence). With 4 bases removed from V and 1 base from J, the gap between germline ends came to 5 bases. The CDR3 covers 12 residues. Written as DNA, the CDR3 is TGTGCCAGCAGCTCCCGGTCCTACGAGCAGTACTTC. This translates into CASSSRSYEQYF.

The rearrangement joins TRBV18 to TRBJ1-1, with D unresolved. Germline V gene sequence: CDR1 KGHSH, CDR2 LQKENI. This CDR3 is built from 14 residues. V lost 3 bases, J lost 6 bases, and 14 bases lay in between. The CDR3 loop reads CASSPRGVESEAFF. The CDR3 DNA reads TGTGCCAGCTCACCCCGAGGTGTGGAATCTGAAGCTTTCTTT.

The rearrangement uses TRBV20-1 and TRBJ2-7; 8 bases align to TRBD2. This CDR3 is 10 amino acids long. V gave up 5 bases and J gave up 6 bases; unmatched junction bases: 0. In germline, CDR1 is DFQATT, CDR2 SNEGSKA (reference sequence). The CDR3 sequence: CSAGLAEQYF. The CDR3 bases are TGCAGTGCTGGACTAGCCGAGCAGTACTTC.

CDR3 sequence: CASSLAPTRQGRRDTDTQYF. CDR3 sequence (DNA): TGTGCCAGCAGTTTAGCCCCGACCCGACAGGGAAGGAGGGATACAGATACGCAGTATTTT. This chain links TRBV27 with TRBJ2-3; perhaps TRBD1 as D (7 bases). CDR1 is MNHEY, CDR2 SMNVEV, per germline (reference sequence). The CDR3 loop spans 20 amino acids. The V gene lost 2 bases and the J gene lost 3 bases, with 27 bases spanning the gap.

This chain uses TRBV29-1 with TRBJ2-1, with 7 bases fitting TRBD1. V gave up 3 bases and J gave up 8 bases; unmatched junction bases: 10. CDR1 is SQVTM and CDR2 is ANQGSEA in the germline V gene. The CDR3 extends over 14 amino acids. The CDR3 loop is CSVEGTAAHHEQFF. In nucleotides, the CDR3 is TGCAGCGTTGAGGGGACAGCCGCTCACCATGAGCAGTTCTTC.

V and J are TRBV7-9 and TRBJ2-5, with 7 bases that match TRBD2. This CDR3 spans 17 amino acids. CDR1 SEHNR and CDR2 FQNEAQ come from the germline V gene (reference sequence). The trim removed 4 bases at V and 1 base at J, leaving 12 bases unmatched. CDR3 loop: CASSSYGTNGSQETQYF. The CDR3 coding sequence is TGTGCCAGCAGCTCGTATGGGACTAACGGTAGCCAAGAGACCCAGTACTTC.

CDR3 DNA sequence: TGTGCCAGCAGCTTAGATCCAGCGGGAGAAAATGAGCAGTTCTTC. Protein product: CASSLDPAGENEQFF. V gene TRBV11-3 combines with J gene TRBJ2-1; TRBD2 matches at 8 bases. The CDR3 consists of 15 residues. With 0 bases clipped from V and 7 bases from J, the junction kept 5 bases outside the gene matches. Germline CDR1 and CDR2: SGHNT and YENEEA.

This clone was counted only a few times. J is TRBJ1-2 and V is TRBV15; 8 bases map to TRBD1. Germline values: CDR1 LNHNV, CDR2 YYDKDF (reference sequence). The CDR3 totals 13 residues. With V trimmed by 4 bases and J by 8 bases, 6 bases remained unmatched. CDR3 in amino acids: CATSKGDRSGYTF. DNA for the CDR3: TGTGCCACCAGCAAGGGGGACAGGTCCGGCTACACCTTC.

This chain connects TRBV11-2 to TRBJ2-3; D possibly corresponds to TRBD1 (6 bases). Germline loops: CDR1 SGHAT, CDR2 FQNNGV. There are 14 residues in the CDR3. Trimming removed 5 bases from V and 10 bases from J, with 19 bases in between. CDR3 residues: CASSPRLSEGAQYF. The CDR3 bases are TGTGCCAGCAGCCCCCGCCTCTCAGAGGGGGCGCAGTATTTT.

Concerning this clone itself: One end of the junction fails to match germline, which may point to a read error. The J gene is TRBJ2-5, the V gene TRBV14; 8 nucleotides agree with TRBD2. Germline loops: CDR1 SGHDN, CDR2 FVKESK. The CDR3 contains 15 residues. CDR3: CASGQGLAGQETQYF. The DNA for the CDR3 is TGTGCCAGCGGCCAAGGCCTAGCGGGCCAAGAGACCCAGTACTTC.

The genes are TRBV7-3 and TRBJ2-3; TRBD2 might be the D (6 bases). Deletions cut 5 bases from V and 1 base from J, with 16 bases between. Germline assignment: CDR1 SGHTA and CDR2 FQGTGA. CDR3 length equals 16 residues. The CDR3 region is CASSPGTSRGTDTQYF. Written as DNA, the CDR3 is TGTGCCAGCAGCCCCGGGACTTCCCGGGGCACAGATACGCAGTATTTT.